This T cell receptor beta chain was captured by sequencing in a study of graft-versus-host responses after intestinal transplantation. V lost 7 bases, J lost 3 bases, and 3 bases stayed unmatched. The CDR3 runs 13 residues. Germline assignment: CDR1 SNHLY and CDR2 FYNNEI. The repertoire was sequenced with immunoSEQ multiplex PCR; TCRdb's copy has only in-frame clones and lacks some. Here the sample spans some 120,000 clones, 90% being singletons. There are a few counts of this clone. Its cognate antigen is unknown. This sequence was found in a human donor who received an intestinal transplant. Specimen: unstimulated CD4+ T cells sorted from spleen or lymph node cells, collected before intestinal transplant. The J gene is TRBJ1-3, the V gene TRBV2; the match to TRBD1 covers 7 bases. The CDR3: CASTDRDGNTIYF. As DNA, the CDR3 is TGTGCCAGCACAGACAGGGATGGAAACACCATATATTTT. The variable domain in full, completed from reference TRBV2 and TRBJ1-3, reads EPEVTQTPSHQVTQMGQEVILRCVPISNHLYFYWYRQILGQKVEFLVSFYNNEISEKSEIFDDQFSVERPDGSNFTLKIRSTKLEDSAMYFCASTDRDGNTIYFGEGSWLTVV.